This T cell receptor beta chain was found in a study of regulatory T cells in long-lasting Graves disease. Study outcomes and limitations: It was possible that the small sample size reduced accuracy. Repertoires from persistent disease leaned toward TRBV28, TRBJ1-2 and TRBJ2-5.

Remarks on this clonotype: What it binds is not known.

Arm-PCR of CDR3 regions and iRepertoire HTBI primers were used to build TCR beta libraries. TCRdb called the multiplex PCR reads again in MiXCR, with one record for every CDR3 protein. This table holds around 450,000 distinct CDR3 sequences, about 15% found once. The junction had 13 bases not matched to a gene; V was cut back by 1 base and J by 7 bases. CDR3 length: 17 amino acids. The germline V gene has CDR1 SEHNR and CDR2 FQNEAQ (reference sequence). Time point reported: newly diagnosed GD, antithyroid drugs for less than 3 months. Scientists built the TCR library using RNA that was extracted from PBMCs. This sample also belongs to another study, concerning T cells in Graves' hyperthyroidism and ophthalmopathy. Turning to that study: The majority of expanded thyroid clonotypes above 0.001 also appeared in blood.

Here the sequenced sample was peripheral blood mononuclear cells (PBMCs), taken at new diagnosis, from a patient treated with antithyroid drugs. The V call is TRBV7-9, the J call TRBJ2-1, with TRBD2 identical over 7 bases. This clonotype originated in a woman between 25 and 40 years old with Graves disease. CDR3: CASSLVIQRDYFNEQFF. In nucleotides, the CDR3 is TGTGCCAGCAGCTTAGTTATCCAGCGGGATTATTTTAATGAGCAGTTCTTC.